Below, 14 T cell receptor beta chains from the same sample are listed, as sequenced in a study of technical replicates of blood from a few donors. The assay was immunoSEQ multiplex PCR, and TCRdb's table has in-frame clones only and misses some. The sample yields under 85,000 clones, more than 85% seen once. Input material: T cells isolated from PBMCs. Receptors originate from a human donor in good health. Some clones in this sample may be carry-over from other donors' samples.

The chain carries TRBV2 and TRBJ1-4, with 8 bases aligning to TRBD1. This CDR3 is 15 amino acids long. V trimming: 5 bases; J trimming: 3 bases; junction bases outside the gene matches: 5. Germline values: CDR1 SNHLY, CDR2 FYNNEI. Written as DNA, the CDR3 is TGTGCCAGCAGTCAGGGGGCGCGATCTAATGAAAAACTGTTTTTT. This encodes CASSQGARSNEKLFF.

The J gene is TRBJ2-1, the V gene TRBV5-1; D is perhaps TRBD1 (6 bases). V dropped 2 bases and J dropped 0 bases, with 12 bases sitting between them. This CDR3 region has 16 residues. Germline V gives CDR1 SGHRS, CDR2 YFSETQ. The CDR3 region is CASSFDRTSSYNEQFF. In nucleotides, the CDR3 is TGCGCCAGCAGCTTCGACAGGACCAGCTCCTACAATGAGCAGTTCTTC.

The CDR3 region has the DNA TGTGCCAGCAGTGCGGGGAGCTCCTACGAGCAGTACTTC. This gives the protein CASSAGSSYEQYF. The chain combines TRBV6-1 with TRBJ2-7; D possibly corresponds to TRBD2 (5 bases). The CDR3 spans 13 residues. Looked up from germline, CDR1 is MNHNS and CDR2 is SASEGT. The V gene lost 4 bases and the J gene lost 0 bases, with 7 bases spanning the gap.

The chain combines TRBV5-1 with TRBJ1-2; D gene uncertain. The V gene's germline CDR1 is SGHRS and CDR2 YFSETQ. The CDR3 sequence is 14 residues long. V lost 1 base and J lost 6, with 13 bases in between. This chain's CDR3 is CASSLRQETDGYTF. CDR3 nucleotides: TGCGCCAGCAGCTTGAGGCAGGAAACAGATGGCTACACCTTC.

The chain links TRBV5-6 to TRBJ1-3, with no clear D. Germline loops: CDR1 SGHDT, CDR2 YYEEEE. V lost 0 bases, J lost 4 bases, and 8 bases lay in between. The CDR3 extends over 14 amino acids. The CDR3 DNA reads TGTGCCAGCAGCTTGGGTCAGGTGGGAAACACCATATATTTT. As protein: CASSLGQVGNTIYF.

V is TRBV13 and J is TRBJ1-2, with 7 bases aligning to TRBD1. J gave up 4 bases and V 5 bases, and 10 bases lay outside the gene matches. Per germline, CDR1 PRHDT and CDR2 FYEKMQ (reference sequence). The CDR3 extends over 15 amino acids. CDR3 sequence (DNA): TGTGCCAGCAGCCCCGCTACGGGACAGCTCTATGGCTACACCTTC. It translates to CASSPATGQLYGYTF.

The V gene is TRBV11-2, the J gene TRBJ2-7, with no clear D. This CDR3 comprises 13 residues. Trimming stripped 3 bases from V and 3 bases from J, with 9 bases between. Per germline, CDR1 SGHAT and CDR2 FQNNGV. The DNA of the CDR3 is TGTGCCAGCAGCTTGGGCCTTATCTACGAGCAGTACTTC. Residues: CASSLGLIYEQYF.

The chain is built from TRBV7-9 and TRBJ1-3, with 10 bases fitting TRBD1. The length of the CDR3 is 15 residues. Germline CDR1 and CDR2: SEHNR and FQNEAQ (reference sequence). Unmatched junction bases numbered 1, after V lost 3 bases and J lost 2 bases. CDR3 DNA: TGTGCCAGCAGCTTGGGGACAGGGGCTGGAAACACCATATATTTT. Translation: CASSLGTGAGNTIYF. The variable domain in full, with the rest retrieved from reference TRBV7-9 and TRBJ1-3, is DTGVSQNPRHKITKRGQNVTFRCDPISEHNRLYWYRQTLGQGPEFLTYFQNEAQLEKSRLLSDRFSAERPKGSFSTLEIQRTEQGDSAMYLCASSLGTGAGNTIYFGEGSWLTVV.

This chain joins TRBV2 and TRBJ2-3; TRBD1 matches 11 bases. Trimming took 8 bases from V and 4 from J; bases not matched to a gene: 5. Germline values: CDR1 SNHLY, CDR2 FYNNEI. This CDR3 has 14 amino acids. CDR3 loop: CASGRDRGADTQYF. As DNA, the CDR3 is TGTGCCAGCGGCCGGGACAGGGGGGCAGATACGCAGTATTTT.

The V gene is TRBV15, the J gene TRBJ2-4; no firm D call. CDR3 size: 13 residues. Germline values: CDR1 LNHNV, CDR2 YYDKDF (reference sequence). V shed 1 base and J shed 5 bases, with 6 bases lying between them. The CDR3 protein is CATSRGQENIQYF. CDR3 sequence (DNA): TGTGCCACCAGCAGAGGCCAGGAAAACATTCAGTACTTC.

The rearrangement joins TRBV30 to TRBJ1-6, with D tentatively TRBD1 (5 bases). V lost 5 bases and J 9 bases, leaving 20 bases between the germline ends. The CDR3 spans 15 residues. Per germline, CDR1 GTSNPN and CDR2 SVGIG (reference sequence). As DNA, the CDR3 is TGTGCCTGGGAGCGGGACCAAGGGTCAAGTTCACCCCTCCACTTT. This sequence encodes CAWERDQGSSSPLHF. Based on the CDR3 plus reference TRBV30 and TRBJ1-6, the full variable domain is SQTIHQWPATLVQPVGSPLSLECTVEGTSNPNLYWYRQAAGRGLQLLFYSVGIGQISSEVPQNLSASRPQDRQFILSSKKLLLSDSGFYLCAWERDQGSSSPLHFGNGTRLTVT.

The chain has TRBV9 and TRBJ2-7; 9 nucleotides agree with TRBD2. This CDR3 region has 14 residues. The ends lost 2 bases at V and 4 bases at J; junction bases unmatched: 4. Germline V gene sequence: CDR1 SGDLS, CDR2 YYNGEE. CDR3 sequence (DNA): TGTGCCAGCAGCGTGGCGGGAGGGCCGTACGAGCAGTACTTC. Its protein is CASSVAGGPYEQYF.

The chain employs TRBV7-9 and TRBJ1-2, with unresolved D. V was shortened by 5 bases and J by 5 bases, with 6 bases between the two germline ends. CDR3 length equals 11 residues. CDR1 and CDR2 (germline): SEHNR, FQNEAQ (reference sequence). The CDR3 DNA reads as TGTGCCAGCAGCCACAGTTATGGCTACACCTTC. It yields the protein CASSHSYGYTF. Looking up the rest from reference TRBV7-9 and TRBJ1-2 gives the full variable domain: DTGVSQNPRHKITKRGQNVTFRCDPISEHNRLYWYRQTLGQGPEFLTYFQNEAQLEKSRLLSDRFSAERPKGSFSTLEIQRTEQGDSAMYLCASSHSYGYTFGSGTRLTVV.

The J gene is TRBJ2-7, the V gene TRBV10-3, with 8 nucleotides matching TRBD2. Germline CDR1 ENHRY, CDR2 SYGVKD. The CDR3 is 16 amino acids. Unmatched junction bases numbered 10, after V lost 3 bases and J lost 3 bases. CDR3 coding DNA: TGTGCCATCAGTGAATCAGGGACTAGGCTTGGCTACGAGCAGTACTTC. This translates into CAISESGTRLGYEQYF.